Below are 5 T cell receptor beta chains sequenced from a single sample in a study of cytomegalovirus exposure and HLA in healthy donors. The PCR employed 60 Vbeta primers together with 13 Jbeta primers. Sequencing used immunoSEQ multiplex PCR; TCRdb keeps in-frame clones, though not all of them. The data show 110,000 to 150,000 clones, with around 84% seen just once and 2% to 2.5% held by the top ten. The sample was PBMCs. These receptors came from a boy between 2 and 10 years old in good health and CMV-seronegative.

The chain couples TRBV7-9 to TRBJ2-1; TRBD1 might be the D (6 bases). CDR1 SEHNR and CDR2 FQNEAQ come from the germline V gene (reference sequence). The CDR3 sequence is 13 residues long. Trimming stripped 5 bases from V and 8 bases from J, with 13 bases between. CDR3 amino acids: CASSLGTTYEQFF. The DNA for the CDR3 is TGTGCCAGCAGCCTCGGGACAACGTATGAGCAGTTCTTC.

The CDR3 sequence: CASSQERLAGIGNTQYF. Written as DNA, the CDR3 is TGCGCCAGCAGCCAAGAGAGACTAGCGGGAATTGGGAATACGCAGTATTTT. This chain joins TRBV4-1 and TRBJ2-3, with 11 nucleotides matching TRBD2. The CDR3 covers 17 residues. From germline, CDR1 is MGHRA and CDR2 YSYEKL. Trimming took 0 bases from V and 7 from J; bases not matched to a gene: 9.

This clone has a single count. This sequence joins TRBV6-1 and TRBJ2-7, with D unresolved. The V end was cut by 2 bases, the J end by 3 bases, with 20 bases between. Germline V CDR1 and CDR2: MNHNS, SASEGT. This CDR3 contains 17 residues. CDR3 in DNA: TGTGCCAGCAGTGAATTAGGTATGGTAACCTCAGGCTACGAGCAGTACTTC. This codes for CASSELGMVTSGYEQYF.

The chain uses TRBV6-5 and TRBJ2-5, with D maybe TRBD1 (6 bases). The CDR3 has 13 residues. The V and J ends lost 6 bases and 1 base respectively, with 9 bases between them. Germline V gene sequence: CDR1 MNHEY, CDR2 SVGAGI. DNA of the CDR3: TGTGCCAGCAGCAGGGGTGTCCAAGAGACCCAGTACTTC. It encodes CASSRGVQETQYF.

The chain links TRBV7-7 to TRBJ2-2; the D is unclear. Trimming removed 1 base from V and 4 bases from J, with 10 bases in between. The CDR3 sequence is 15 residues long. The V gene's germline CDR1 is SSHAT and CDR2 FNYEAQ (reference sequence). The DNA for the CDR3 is TGTGCCAGCAGCTTAGGGGCATTGAGCACCGGGGAGCTGTTTTTT. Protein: CASSLGALSTGELFF. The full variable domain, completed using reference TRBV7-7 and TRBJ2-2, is GAGVSQSPRYKVTKRGQDVTLRCDPISSHATLYWYQQALGQGPEFLTYFNYEAQPDKSGLPSDRFSAERPEGSISTLTIQRTEQRDSAMYRCASSLGALSTGELFFGEGSRLTVL.